The following is a TCR beta chain sequence with its context. Its specificity is unknown. The sample originates from a study of T-cell reconstitution after alpha-beta-depleted transplantation in children. Study conclusions and caveats: The study reportedly traced alpha-beta T cells about two months after transplant to several hundred expanded graft clones. The study traced high day-60 TCRbeta diversity in some patients to surviving recipient T cells and thymic progenitors.

For TCRbeta, the library was prepared with unique molecular identifiers. TCRdb analysed the PCR reads with MiXCR anew, one entry per CDR3 protein. This table holds approximately 630,000 distinct CDR3 sequences, around 13% found once. Germline V gene lookup returns CDR1 DFQATT and CDR2 SNEGSKA (reference sequence). The CDR3 is made up of 18 amino acids. Trimming removed 2 bases from V and 0 bases from J, with 21 bases in between. The sequence was collected from a girl aged 2-10 years with congenital amegakaryocytic thrombocytopenia, due to receive a stem cell transplant. The chain recombines TRBV20-1 with TRBJ2-3; a weak D match, TRBD2 (6 bases). This specimen consisted of PBMCs, obtained before TCRalphabeta/CD19-depleted stem cell transplant. This chain's CDR3 is CSARRGRVVGLSTDTQYF. The CDR3 nucleotides read TGCAGTGCTAGACGTGGACGCGTTGTGGGACTCAGCACAGATACGCAGTATTTT.